This TCR beta chain was recorded in a study of cytomegalovirus exposure and HLA in healthy donors. Points from the study as a whole: Within an earlier analysis, most TCR beta V segments proved productive either about 90% or about 30% of the time. A few V segments could not be told apart, such as TRBV6-2 and TRBV6-3, and were left out.

Germline CDR1 is MNHNY and CDR2 is SVGAGI (reference sequence). V shed 7 bases and J shed 1 base, with 16 bases lying between them. The CDR3 length is 16 residues. On this clone: The antigen is undetermined.

Use of 60 Vbeta and 13 Jbeta primers characterized the PCR. Sequencing was performed with immunoSEQ multiplex PCR; in TCRdb, only in-frame clones are kept and a portion is missing. The table shows fewer than 150,000 clones, with 70% to 80% occurring only once. Sequencing was carried out using PBMCs. V gene TRBV6-6 combines with J gene TRBJ2-2; possible D gene TRBD1, 6 bases. The TCR was taken from a woman aged 30 to 39 in good health and CMV-seropositive. The CDR3 is CASTPLRQENTGELFF. For the CDR3, the DNA is TGTGCCAGCACCCCCTTACGACAGGAGAACACCGGGGAGCTGTTTTTT.